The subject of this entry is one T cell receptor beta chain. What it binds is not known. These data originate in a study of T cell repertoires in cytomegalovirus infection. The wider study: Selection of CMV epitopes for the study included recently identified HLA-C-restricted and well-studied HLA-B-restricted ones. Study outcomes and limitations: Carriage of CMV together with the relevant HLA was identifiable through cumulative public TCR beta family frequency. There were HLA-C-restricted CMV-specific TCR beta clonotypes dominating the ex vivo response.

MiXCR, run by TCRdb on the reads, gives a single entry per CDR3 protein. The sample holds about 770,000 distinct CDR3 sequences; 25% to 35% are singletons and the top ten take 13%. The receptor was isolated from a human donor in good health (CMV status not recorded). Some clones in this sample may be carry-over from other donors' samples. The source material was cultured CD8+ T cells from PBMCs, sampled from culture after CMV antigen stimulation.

CDR3 loop: CASGRGVRGYTF. CDR3 bases: TGTGCCAGCGGACGAGGAGTTCGGGGCTACACCTTC. The chain recombines TRBV27 with TRBJ1-2; D is ambiguous. CDR1 is MNHEY, CDR2 SMNVEV, per germline (reference sequence). V was cut by 8 bases and J by 8 bases, with 15 bases left in between. The CDR3 length is 12 residues.